The 19 T cell receptor beta chains below were found in one sample sequenced in a study of T-cell reconstitution after alpha-beta-depleted transplantation in children. Using unique molecular identifiers, the investigators prepared the TCRbeta library. One entry per CDR3 protein, called by TCRdb with MiXCR from the PCR reads. The sample lists about 470,000 distinct CDR3 sequences, over 40% occurring once. The sample was PBMCs, taken before TCRalphabeta/CD19-depleted stem cell transplant. The receptors here all came from a girl aged 2 to 10 with aplastic anemia, due to receive a stem cell transplant.

This clonotype came up many times. V usage is TRBV12-3 or TRBV12-4 and J usage is TRBJ2-7, with TRBD2 as a possible D gene (5 bases). This CDR3 comprises 14 residues. Trimming shortened V by 3 bases and J by 3 bases, and 12 bases separated the two germline ends. CDR3 nucleotide sequence: TGTGCCAGCAGTTTCCTGGACTGGGTCTACGAGCAGTACTTC. It translates to CASSFLDWVYEQYF.

The chain couples TRBV28 to TRBJ1-1, with TRBD1 matching over 7 bases. After removal of 4 bases from V and 4 bases from J, the junction contained 6 bases not matched to a gene. The CDR3 is 14 residues long. The germline V gene has CDR1 MDHEN and CDR2 SYDVKM. For the CDR3, the DNA is TGTGCCAGCAGTTACGTGGCAGGGGGCACTGAAGCTTTCTTT. As protein: CASSYVAGGTEAFF.

A note on this clonotype: With a much larger clone just one base away, this may be a read error. This chain links TRBV11-3 with TRBJ2-3; D gene uncertain. Trimming left V 1 base short and J 1 base short, with 12 bases between. The CDR3 spans 16 residues. Germline lookup yields CDR1 SGHNT and CDR2 YENEEA. CDR3 nucleotide sequence: TGTGCCAGCAGCTTAGGTCAGCAGCAGGGCACAGATACGCAGTATTTT. Amino acids: CASSLGQQQGTDTQYF. Supplemented by reference TRBV11-3 and TRBJ2-3, the full variable domain reads EAGVVQSPRYKIIEKKQPVAFWCNPISGHNTLYWYLQNLGQGPELLIRYENEEAVDDSQLPKDRFSAERLKGVDSTLKIQPAELGDSAVYLCASSLGQQQGTDTQYFGPGTRLTVL.

This clonotype appeared a few times. The chain carries TRBV7-6 and TRBJ2-7; TRBD1 is a possible D gene (5 bases). Germline loops: CDR1 SGHVS, CDR2 FNYEAQ. Deletions cut 5 bases from V and 0 bases from J, with 11 bases between. The CDR3 runs to 14 residues. The CDR3 protein is CASSPKTDSYEQYF. CDR3 in DNA: TGTGCCAGCAGCCCGAAGACAGACTCCTACGAGCAGTACTTC. The full variable domain, its missing parts supplied by reference TRBV7-6 and TRBJ2-7, is GAGVSQSPRYKVTKRGQDVALRCDPISGHVSLYWYRQALGQGPEFLTYFNYEAQQDKSGLPNDRFSAERPEGSISTLTIQRTEQRDSAMYRCASSPKTDSYEQYFGPGTRLTVT.

The chain employs TRBV10-2 and TRBJ2-5; weak D call: TRBD1 (6 bases). Per germline, CDR1 WSHSY and CDR2 SAAADI. V lost 1 base to trimming and J lost 6 bases, with 15 bases between them. The CDR3 totals 15 residues. CDR3 DNA sequence: TGCGCCAGCAGTGAGTTTGTGGGGGCAGGAAAGACCCAGTACTTC. This gives the protein CASSEFVGAGKTQYF.

The rearrangement links TRBV28 to TRBJ1-1; 7 bases align to TRBD1. This CDR3 has 15 amino acids. Germline V gives CDR1 MDHEN, CDR2 SYDVKM. J gave up 0 bases and V 6 bases, and 7 bases lay outside the gene matches. The CDR3 is CASSSGTAMNTEAFF. In DNA, the CDR3 is TGTGCCAGCAGCTCCGGGACAGCTATGAACACTGAAGCTTTCTTT.

The chain carries TRBV5-6 and TRBJ2-7; unclear D gene. V was clipped by 3 bases and J by 1 base, with 5 bases between them. There are 12 residues in the CDR3. The V gene's germline CDR1 is SGHDT and CDR2 YYEEEE. CDR3 sequence (DNA): TGTGCCAGCAGCTGGGGTTCCTACGAGCAGTACTTC. Its protein is CASSWGSYEQYF.

The V and J genes are TRBV20-1 and TRBJ2-3; a weak D match, TRBD1 (5 bases). Germline V lookup: CDR1 DFQATT, CDR2 SNEGSKA (reference sequence). Trimming took off 0 bases at V and 4 bases at J, with 11 bases between the two ends. The length of the CDR3 is 14 residues. The CDR3 is CSARDVRGSDTQYF. The CDR3 DNA sequence: TGCAGTGCTAGAGATGTTAGGGGCTCAGATACGCAGTATTTT.

This clonotype was seen at least ten times. The genes are TRBV20-1 and TRBJ2-1, with D uncertain. With 1 base removed from V and 0 bases from J, the gap between germline ends came to 7 bases. This CDR3 has 14 amino acids. The V gene's germline CDR1 is DFQATT and CDR2 SNEGSKA (reference sequence). DNA for the CDR3: TGCAGTGCTAGAGCGGTGGGCTCCTACAATGAGCAGTTCTTC. Translation gives CSARAVGSYNEQFF.

This sequence joins TRBV20-1 and TRBJ2-5; D is ambiguous. From germline, CDR1 is DFQATT and CDR2 SNEGSKA (reference sequence). The germline V and J ends were trimmed by 0 bases and 2 bases, with 10 bases remaining between them. This CDR3 is built from 14 residues. This CDR3 is CSAREGRHQETQYF. DNA for the CDR3: TGCAGTGCTAGAGAAGGCAGGCATCAAGAGACCCAGTACTTC.

This clonotype was detected only a few times. In DNA, the CDR3 is TGTGCCAGCAGCCCTTTGACTAGCGCGTACAATGAGCAGTTCTTC. It specifies CASSPLTSAYNEQFF. The chain employs TRBV7-2 and TRBJ2-1; TRBD2 aligns across 8 bases. This CDR3 has 15 residues. The trim removed 5 bases at V and 4 bases at J, leaving 7 bases unmatched. The germline V gene encodes CDR1 SGHTA and CDR2 FQGNSA.

The rearrangement joins TRBV5-6 to TRBJ2-1, with 7 nucleotides matching TRBD2. This CDR3 spans 16 amino acids. The germline V gene encodes CDR1 SGHDT and CDR2 YYEEEE. Trimming at V came to 1 base and at J to 3 bases, leaving 7 bases not matched to a gene. The CDR3 loop is CASSLTVLAVYNEQFF. CDR3 nucleotide sequence: TGTGCCAGCAGCTTGACGGTGCTAGCGGTCTACAATGAGCAGTTCTTC.

This chain connects TRBV5-5 to TRBJ2-1; 8 bases are shared with TRBD2. Germline assignment: CDR1 SGHKS and CDR2 YYEKEE (reference sequence). This CDR3 has 13 amino acids. Germline trimming cut 3 bases from V and 6 bases from J; bases unmatched to any gene: 2. In DNA form, the CDR3 reads TGTGCCAGCAGCTGGGGGACTAGCAATGAGCAGTTCTTC. Its protein product is CASSWGTSNEQFF.

CDR3 loop: CASSFGQGGTGELFF. In DNA form, the CDR3 reads TGCGCCAGCAGCTTCGGACAGGGCGGCACCGGGGAGCTGTTTTTT. The chain employs TRBV5-1 and TRBJ2-2, with 8 bases lining up with TRBD1. V shed 2 bases and J 4 bases; nucleotides not matched to a gene: 4. The CDR3 runs 15 residues. CDR1 is SGHRS and CDR2 is YFSETQ in the germline V gene.

The V gene is TRBV27, the J gene TRBJ2-7; possible D gene TRBD2, 6 bases. This CDR3 contains 16 residues. The V end was cut by 2 bases, the J end by 3 bases, with 17 bases between. CDR1 and CDR2 (germline): MNHEY, SMNVEV (reference sequence). CDR3 sequence (DNA): TGTGCCAGCAGTTTAGTATCGGGAGTTTCCCTCTACGAGCAGTACTTC. Residues: CASSLVSGVSLYEQYF.

V and J are TRBV6-5 and TRBJ1-2, with D perhaps matching TRBD1 (6 bases). The CDR3 is 14 residues long. Germline-derived CDR1 and CDR2 are MNHEY and SVGAGI. V was shortened by 4 bases and J by 6 bases, with 15 bases between the two germline ends. For the CDR3, the DNA is TGTGCCAGCAGTTCAGGAGGGGGTTACCATGGCTACACCTTC. This codes for CASSSGGGYHGYTF.

This chain links TRBV4-2 with TRBJ2-7, with no clear D. CDR1 LGHNA and CDR2 YNFKEQ come from the germline V gene. Trimming cost V 5 bases and J 0 bases, with 17 bases left between them. This CDR3 comprises 16 residues. CDR3 in amino acids: CASSKPTGPSSYEQYF. CDR3 in DNA: TGTGCCAGCAGCAAACCCACGGGTCCCAGCTCCTACGAGCAGTACTTC.

This clonotype was seen more than once but under ten times. The V gene is TRBV28, the J gene TRBJ2-1; 10 nucleotides match TRBD1. V was clipped by 8 bases and J by 4 bases; unmatched bases: 8. The germline CDR1 and CDR2 sequences are MDHEN and SYDVKM. This CDR3 has 15 amino acids. CDR3: CASGLGDRGYNEQFF. The CDR3, as DNA: TGTGCCAGCGGCCTCGGGGACAGGGGTTACAATGAGCAGTTCTTC.

This rearrangement joins TRBV20-1 to TRBJ2-7, with D perhaps TRBD1 or TRBD2 (5 bases each). Trimming removed 5 bases at V and 2 bases at J, with 19 bases between. Germline loops: CDR1 DFQATT, CDR2 SNEGSKA (reference sequence). This CDR3 has 15 amino acids. The CDR3 nucleotides read TGCAGTGCTCCACGAGCCCGGGGCAGAACCTACGAGCAGTACTTC. This translates into CSAPRARGRTYEQYF.